Presented here are 26 T cell receptor beta chains from one specimen sequenced in a study of blood T cells in healthy people across ages. Together with a sample-barcoded 5' primer, a J-beta primer mix was included in a second PCR lasting about 6 to 11 cycles. TCRdb called the 5' RACE reads again in MiXCR, with one record for every CDR3 protein. The sample includes approximately 700,000 distinct CDR3 sequences, about 30% seen only once; the top ten take 15%. The specimen sequenced was blood. The receptors here all came from a woman older than 75 in good health.

V and J are TRBV28 and TRBJ2-2, with D possibly matching TRBD1 (5 bases). The CDR3 consists of 14 residues. Germline V lookup: CDR1 MDHEN, CDR2 SYDVKM. V lost 7 bases, J lost 1 base, and 10 bases lay in between. The DNA of the CDR3 is TGTGCCAGCACCTCACAGGAGAACACCGGGGAGCTGTTTTTT. It yields the protein CASTSQENTGELFF.

This clonotype was counted only a few times. V gene TRBV7-9 combines with J gene TRBJ2-5; D may match TRBD1 or TRBD2 (6 bases each). Germline V lookup: CDR1 SEHNR, CDR2 FQNEAQ (reference sequence). Trimming left V 1 base short and J 9 bases short, with 21 bases between. The CDR3 runs to 16 residues. The CDR3 region is CASSLVSRGESASQYF. The CDR3 coding sequence is TGTGCCAGCAGCTTAGTTTCAAGGGGGGAATCGGCCTCCCAGTACTTC.

In DNA, the CDR3 is TGTGCCAGCAGCTTAGGGCAGACTTCTGGAAACACCATATATTTT. This encodes CASSLGQTSGNTIYF. The rearrangement uses TRBV13 and TRBJ1-3, with unresolved D. This CDR3 region has 15 residues. Trimming cost V 0 bases and J 1 base, with 7 bases left between them. Germline-derived CDR1 and CDR2 are PRHDT and FYEKMQ (reference sequence). The full variable domain, with the rest looked up from reference TRBV13 and TRBJ1-3, is AAGVIQSPRHLIKEKRETATLKCYPIPRHDTVYWYQQGPGQDPQFLISFYEKMQSDKGSIPDRFSAQQFSDYHSELNMSSLELGDSALYFCASSLGQTSGNTIYFGEGSWLTVV.

The V call is TRBV30, the J call TRBJ2-5; 10 bases agree with TRBD2. Germline-derived CDR1 and CDR2 are GTSNPN and SVGIG (reference sequence). This CDR3 region has 15 residues. With 5 bases clipped from V and 1 base from J, the junction kept 7 bases outside the gene matches. The CDR3 sequence: CAWQRLAGAQETQYF. The CDR3 region has the DNA TGTGCCTGGCAACGGCTAGCGGGGGCCCAAGAGACCCAGTACTTC.

This chain links TRBV6-5 with TRBJ1-5, with no clear D. Per the germline V gene, CDR1 is MNHEY and CDR2 is SVGAGI. This CDR3 is built from 14 residues. Deletions cut 3 bases from V and 3 bases from J, with 9 bases between. In nucleotides, the CDR3 is TGTGCCAGCAGTTATAGGATGGCCAATCAGCCCCAGCATTTT. Translating it yields CASSYRMANQPQHF.

This clonotype has a handful of counts. The chain couples TRBV6-5 to TRBJ1-1; no reliable D call. Germline values: CDR1 MNHEY, CDR2 SVGAGI. The CDR3 runs 12 residues. Deletions cut 6 bases from V and 1 base from J, with 6 bases between. The CDR3 DNA follows: TGTGCCAGCAGAAACTGGAACACTGAAGCTTTCTTT. This gives the protein CASRNWNTEAFF.

A remark on this clonotype: Just one base apart from a much larger clone, this may be a read error. The chain couples TRBV6-2 or TRBV6-3 to TRBJ2-7, with 10 positions matching TRBD1. V lost 6 bases, J lost 6 bases, and 11 bases stayed unmatched. The CDR3 is made up of 15 amino acids. The germline CDR1 and CDR2 sequences are MNHEY and SVGEGT. The CDR3 nucleotides read TGTGCCAGCAGAATGACAGGGGGCGCGAGGGCCGAGCAGTACTTC. Its protein is CASRMTGGARAEQYF.

This clonotype was detected only a few times. This sequence joins TRBV5-6 and TRBJ2-5; TRBD1 aligns across 8 bases. TRBJ2-1 explains the end of the DNA better; the J call may be wrong. The CDR3 has 15 residues. Germline assignment: CDR1 SGHDT and CDR2 YYEEEE. Written as DNA, the CDR3 is TGTGCCAGCAGCACTGGACAGGGTCTCTCAGAGACCCAGTTCTTC. Translating gives CASSTGQGLSETQFF.

In the case of this clonotype: One junction end disagrees with the germline gene, perhaps due to a read error. The genes are TRBV28 and TRBJ1-6; weak D call: TRBD1 (5 bases). Per the germline V gene, CDR1 is MDHEN and CDR2 is SYDVKM. The CDR3 runs 15 residues. CDR3 sequence: CTSTLSAGKNSPLHF. Here the CDR3 DNA reads TGTACCAGCACCCTTAGCGCAGGGAAAAATTCACCCCTCCACTTT. The whole variable domain, filled in from reference TRBV28 and TRBJ1-6, reads DVKVTQSSRYLVKRTGEKVFLECVQDMDHENMFWYRQDPGLGLRLIYFSYDVKMKEKGDIPEGYSVSREKKERFSLILESASTNQTSMYLCTSTLSAGKNSPLHFGNGTRLTVT.

This clonotype was seen only a few times. The CDR3 DNA reads TGTGCCAGCAGGGGGGACAGGGAATATTATGGCTACACCTTC. Translated: CASRGDREYYGYTF. The chain uses TRBV2 and TRBJ1-2; 9 nucleotides line up with TRBD1. The CDR3 is made up of 14 amino acids. In germline, CDR1 is SNHLY, CDR2 FYNNEI. J gave up 5 bases and V 6 bases, and 7 bases lay outside the gene matches.

Concerning this clonotype itself: One junction end does not reproduce the germline sequence, and a read error may be involved. The chain combines TRBV6-4 with TRBJ2-2; weak D call: TRBD2 (5 bases). The CDR3 spans 14 residues. From germline, CDR1 is MRHNA and CDR2 SNTAGT. The CDR3 DNA follows: TGTGCCAGCAGTGACGGCTCTCGCACCGGGGAGCGGTTTTTT. Its translation: CASSDGSRTGERFF.

This clonotype was found many times. The chain joins TRBV20-1 to TRBJ2-7, with D tentatively TRBD1 (6 bases). This CDR3 has 15 residues. Germline CDR1 DFQATT, CDR2 SNEGSKA (reference sequence). V dropped 0 bases and J dropped 0 bases, with 12 bases sitting between them. In DNA, the CDR3 is TGCAGTGCTAGAGATATACAGGGAAACTCCTACGAGCAGTACTTC. Translation gives CSARDIQGNSYEQYF.

The chain carries TRBV30 and TRBJ1-5, with D tentatively TRBD1 (6 bases). Germline CDR1 reads GTSNPN; CDR2 reads SVGIG (reference sequence). The CDR3 spans 14 residues. V shed 0 bases and J shed 4 bases, with 10 bases lying between them. The CDR3 spells CAWSVSQGNQPQHF. CDR3 DNA: TGTGCCTGGAGTGTCTCGCAGGGGAATCAGCCCCAGCATTTT.

This clonotype occurred many times. One base away lies a much larger clone, so this may be a sequencing read error. The rearrangement links TRBV12-3 or TRBV12-4 to TRBJ2-1, with no clear D. Between the trimmed V and J ends, which lost 7 bases and 8 bases, there was a span of 9 bases. The CDR3 runs 11 residues. The CDR3 loop is CASTQGYEQFF. The CDR3 bases are TGTGCCAGCACCCAAGGCTATGAGCAGTTCTTC.

This clonotype was found once. Since a much larger clone is just one base distant, this may be a read error. The rearrangement links TRBV3-1 to TRBJ1-2; possibly TRBD1 for D (5 bases). CDR1 is LGHDT, CDR2 YNNKEL, per germline (reference sequence). The CDR3 covers 17 residues. CDR3 sequence (DNA): TGTGCCAGCAGCCATAGGTTGACAGCAATCGCTAACTATGGCCACACCTTC. It encodes CASSHRLTAIANYGHTF.

Regarding this clonotype: A much larger clone lies one base from this, so it may be a read error. The genes are TRBV28 and TRBJ2-7, with D perhaps matching TRBD1 (6 bases). The CDR3 loop spans 14 amino acids. The germline gives CDR1 MDHEN, CDR2 SYDVKM. In DNA, the CDR3 is TGTGCCGGCAGTCCCTACAGGGCCTCCTACGAGCAGTACTTC. Its translation: CAGSPYRASYEQYF.

This clonotype was seen ten or more times. The J gene is TRBJ2-3, the V gene TRBV9; 9 bases are a match to TRBD1. CDR1 SGDLS and CDR2 YYNGEE come from the germline V gene. This CDR3 has 15 residues. The V gene end was trimmed by 4 bases and the J gene end by 3 bases; junction bases not matched to a gene: 6. The CDR3 reads CASSPGTGRTDTQYF. As DNA, the CDR3 is TGTGCCAGCAGCCCCGGGACAGGGCGGACAGATACGCAGTATTTT.

This clonotype was recorded at least ten times. The rearrangement joins TRBV9 to TRBJ2-5, with a possible D match to TRBD2 (6 bases). Trimming removed 1 base from V and 4 bases from J, with 14 bases in between. The CDR3 sequence is 15 residues long. Germline CDR1 is SGDLS and CDR2 is YYNGEE. The CDR3 loop reads CASSVRPGGRETQYF. The DNA of the CDR3 is TGTGCCAGCAGCGTACGGCCCGGGGGAAGAGAGACCCAGTACTTC.

The rearrangement uses TRBV12-3 or TRBV12-4 and TRBJ1-3; TRBD1 agrees at 8 bases. This CDR3 region has 16 residues. With V trimmed by 5 bases and J by 3 bases, 9 bases remained unmatched. CDR3 sequence: CASSPPTGVIGNTIYF. The CDR3 region has the DNA TGTGCCAGCAGTCCGCCGACAGGGGTAATTGGAAACACCATATATTTT.

Comments on this clonotype: Just one base apart from a much larger clone, this may be a read error. The chain is built from TRBV29-1 and TRBJ2-5; D is perhaps TRBD1 or TRBD2 (7 bases each). The CDR3 spans 14 residues. The germline CDR1 and CDR2 sequences are SQVTM and ANQGSEA. Trimming cost V 6 bases and J 4 bases, with 18 bases left between them. The CDR3 spells CSVSQGGGRETQYF. CDR3 nucleotides: TGCAGCGTCTCTCAGGGAGGGGGCCGAGAGACCCAGTACTTC.

This clonotype was counted a few times. This could be a read error, since a much larger clone is one nucleotide away. The chain joins TRBV5-1 to TRBJ1-2; 8 bases agree with TRBD1. The CDR3 contains 13 residues. Unmatched junction bases numbered 7, after V lost 4 bases and J lost 8 bases. Germline CDR1 SGHRS, CDR2 YFSETQ. The CDR3 protein is CASSPGQGIGYTF. The CDR3, as DNA: TGCGCCAGCAGCCCTGGACAGGGCATCGGCTACACCTTC.

The chain carries TRBV20-1 and TRBJ1-1, with TRBD1 matching over 8 bases. CDR3 length: 12 residues. Germline V gene data show CDR1 as DFQATT and CDR2 as SNEGSKA (reference sequence). V lost 2 bases, J lost 10 bases, and 6 bases stayed unmatched. The CDR3 loop reads CSARIQGGGAFF. CDR3 nucleotides: TGCAGTGCTAGAATACAGGGGGGGGGAGCTTTCTTT.

This clonotype was seen only a few times. A read error is possible here, since a much larger clone lies one base away. This rearrangement joins TRBV20-1 to TRBJ2-3, with 13 bases lining up with TRBD2. Germline-derived CDR1 and CDR2 are DFQATT and SNEGSKA (reference sequence). The CDR3 covers 17 residues. With 0 bases clipped from V and 6 bases from J, the junction kept 9 bases outside the gene matches. As DNA, the CDR3 is TGCAGTGCTAGAGATCTGGGACTAGCGGGGCCGTGTGATACGCAGTATTTT. It specifies CSARDLGLAGPCDTQYF.

Remarks on this clonotype: With a much larger clone just one base away, this may be a read error. This sequence joins TRBV4-2 and TRBJ2-1, with 9 bases lining up with TRBD1. Germline V gives CDR1 LGHNA, CDR2 YNFKEQ. CDR3 size: 15 residues. With V trimmed by 2 bases and J by 6 bases, 5 bases remained unmatched. This CDR3 reads CASSQRGQGSNEQFF. CDR3 bases: TGTGCCAGCAGCCAACGGGGACAGGGTAGCAATGAGCAGTTCTTC.

This clonotype was detected only a few times. The chain couples TRBV6-1 to TRBJ2-2; 8 bases line up with TRBD1. The CDR3 totals 16 residues. J gave up 3 bases and V 6 bases, and 9 bases lay outside the gene matches. Germline assignment: CDR1 MNHNS and CDR2 SASEGT. Written as DNA, the CDR3 is TGTGCCAGCAGGACTGGACAGGGTGGGGACACCGGGGAGCTGTTTTTT. Its translation is CASRTGQGGDTGELFF.

This chain connects TRBV28 to TRBJ2-5; TRBD1 agrees at 8 bases. Gene TRBJ2-7 matches the end of the DNA better, so the J call may be wrong. The germline V gene encodes CDR1 MDHEN and CDR2 SYDVKM. This CDR3 spans 15 amino acids. The chain's CDR3 is CASSLPDRESYEQYF. CDR3 coding DNA: TGTGCCAGCAGTTTACCGGACAGGGAATCCTACGAGCAGTACTTC.